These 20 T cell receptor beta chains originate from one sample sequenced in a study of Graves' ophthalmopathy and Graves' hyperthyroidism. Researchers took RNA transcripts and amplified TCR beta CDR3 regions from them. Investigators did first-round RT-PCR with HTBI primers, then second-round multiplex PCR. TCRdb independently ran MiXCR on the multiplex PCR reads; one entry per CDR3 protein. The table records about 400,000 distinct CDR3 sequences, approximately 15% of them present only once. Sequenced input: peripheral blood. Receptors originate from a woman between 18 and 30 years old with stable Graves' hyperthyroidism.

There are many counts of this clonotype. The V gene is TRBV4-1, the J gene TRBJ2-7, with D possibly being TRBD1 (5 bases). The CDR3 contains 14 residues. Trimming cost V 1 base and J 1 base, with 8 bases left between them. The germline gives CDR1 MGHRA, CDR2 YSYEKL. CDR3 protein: CASSQGGSSYEQYF. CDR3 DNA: TGCGCCAGCAGCCAAGGGGGCAGTTCCTACGAGCAGTACTTC.

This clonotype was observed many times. CDR3 residues: CASSILDRLNQPQHF. As DNA, the CDR3 is TGTGCCAGTAGTATTCTCGACAGGTTGAATCAGCCCCAGCATTTT. The rearrangement links TRBV19 to TRBJ1-5, with a tentative D call TRBD1 (6 bases). The CDR3 length is 15 residues. Germline CDR1 LNHDA, CDR2 SQIVND (reference sequence). The V end was cut by 3 bases, the J end by 4 bases, with 13 bases between. Full variable domain (remainder filled in from reference TRBV19 and TRBJ1-5): DGGITQSPKYLFRKEGQNVTLSCEQNLNHDAMYWYRQDPGQGLRLIYYSQIVNDFQKGDIAEGYSVSREKKESFPLTVTSAQKNPTAFYLCASSILDRLNQPQHFGDGTRLSIL.

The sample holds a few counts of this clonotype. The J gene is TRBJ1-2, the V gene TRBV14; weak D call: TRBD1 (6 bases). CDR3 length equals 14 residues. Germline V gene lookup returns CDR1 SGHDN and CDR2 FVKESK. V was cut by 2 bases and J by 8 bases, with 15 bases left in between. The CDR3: CASSQQGQSRGYTF. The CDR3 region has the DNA TGTGCCAGCAGCCAACAAGGACAGTCTCGGGGCTACACCTTC.

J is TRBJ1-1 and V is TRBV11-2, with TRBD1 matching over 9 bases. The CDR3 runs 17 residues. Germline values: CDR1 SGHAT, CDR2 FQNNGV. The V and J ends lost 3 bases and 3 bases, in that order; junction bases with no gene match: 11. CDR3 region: CASSFRGLRTGDTEAFF. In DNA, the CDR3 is TGTGCCAGCAGCTTTCGGGGTTTGAGGACAGGGGACACTGAAGCTTTCTTT.

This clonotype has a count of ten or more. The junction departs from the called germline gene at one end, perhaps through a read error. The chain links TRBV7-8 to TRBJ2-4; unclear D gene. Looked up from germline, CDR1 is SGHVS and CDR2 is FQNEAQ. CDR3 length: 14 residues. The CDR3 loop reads CASSFRTEKNIKYF. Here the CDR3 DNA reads TGTGCCAGCAGCTTTAGGACGGAGAAAAACATTAAGTACTTC.

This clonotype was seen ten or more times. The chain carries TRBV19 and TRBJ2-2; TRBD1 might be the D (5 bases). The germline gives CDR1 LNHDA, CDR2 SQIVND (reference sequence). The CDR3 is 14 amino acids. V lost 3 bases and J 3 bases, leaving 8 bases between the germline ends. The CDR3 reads CASSMQGYTGELFF. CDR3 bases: TGTGCCAGTAGTATGCAGGGATACACCGGGGAGCTGTTTTTT.

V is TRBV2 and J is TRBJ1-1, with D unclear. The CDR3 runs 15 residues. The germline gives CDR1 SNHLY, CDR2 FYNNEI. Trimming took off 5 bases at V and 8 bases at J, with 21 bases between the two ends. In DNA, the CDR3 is TGTGCCAGCAGTAAATTACAATCGGGCCTAGCGGAAGCTTTCTTT. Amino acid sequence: CASSKLQSGLAEAFF.

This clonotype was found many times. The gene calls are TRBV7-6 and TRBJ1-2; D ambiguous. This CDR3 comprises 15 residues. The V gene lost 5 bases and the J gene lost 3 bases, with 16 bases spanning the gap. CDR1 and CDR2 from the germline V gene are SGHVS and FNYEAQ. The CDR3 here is CASSPDTQPDYGYTF. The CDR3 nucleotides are TGTGCCAGCAGCCCAGACACGCAACCCGACTATGGCTACACCTTC.

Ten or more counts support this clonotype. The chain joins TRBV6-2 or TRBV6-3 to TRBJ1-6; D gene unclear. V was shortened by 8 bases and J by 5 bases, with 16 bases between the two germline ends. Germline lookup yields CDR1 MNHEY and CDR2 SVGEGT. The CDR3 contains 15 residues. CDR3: CASVTSGSNNSPLHF. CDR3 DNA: TGTGCCAGCGTAACTAGCGGATCAAATAATTCACCCCTCCACTTT.

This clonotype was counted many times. The CDR3 region has the DNA TGTGCCAGCAGTCGGGACAGGCCCGCATATAGCAATCAGCCCCAGCATTTT. Protein sequence: CASSRDRPAYSNQPQHF. The J gene is TRBJ1-5, the V gene TRBV6-4; TRBD1 aligns across 8 bases. V gave up 5 bases and J gave up 0 bases; unmatched junction bases: 9. Germline CDR1 is MRHNA and CDR2 is SNTAGT. The CDR3 length is 17 residues.

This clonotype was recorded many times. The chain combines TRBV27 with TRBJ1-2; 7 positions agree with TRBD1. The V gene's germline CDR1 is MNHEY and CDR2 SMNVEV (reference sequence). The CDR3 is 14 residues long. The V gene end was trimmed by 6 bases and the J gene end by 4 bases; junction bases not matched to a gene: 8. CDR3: CASSRRQGGYGYTF. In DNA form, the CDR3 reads TGTGCCAGCAGCCGCAGACAGGGAGGCTATGGCTACACCTTC.

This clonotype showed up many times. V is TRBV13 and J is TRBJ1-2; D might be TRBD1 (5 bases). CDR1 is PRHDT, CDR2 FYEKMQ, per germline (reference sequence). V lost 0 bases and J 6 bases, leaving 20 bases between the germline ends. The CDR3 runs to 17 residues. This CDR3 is CASSLGSGSRGRDGYTF. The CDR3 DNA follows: TGTGCCAGCAGCTTAGGGTCCGGCTCCCGGGGGAGGGATGGCTACACCTTC.

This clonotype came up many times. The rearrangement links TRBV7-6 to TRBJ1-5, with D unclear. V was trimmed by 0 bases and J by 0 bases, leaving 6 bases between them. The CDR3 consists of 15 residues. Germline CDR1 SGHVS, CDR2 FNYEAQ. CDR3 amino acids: CASSLADTSNQPQHF. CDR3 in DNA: TGTGCCAGCAGCTTAGCAGACACTAGCAATCAGCCCCAGCATTTT. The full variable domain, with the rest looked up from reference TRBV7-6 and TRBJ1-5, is GAGVSQSPRYKVTKRGQDVALRCDPISGHVSLYWYRQALGQGPEFLTYFNYEAQQDKSGLPNDRFSAERPEGSISTLTIQRTEQRDSAMYRCASSLADTSNQPQHFGDGTRLSIL.

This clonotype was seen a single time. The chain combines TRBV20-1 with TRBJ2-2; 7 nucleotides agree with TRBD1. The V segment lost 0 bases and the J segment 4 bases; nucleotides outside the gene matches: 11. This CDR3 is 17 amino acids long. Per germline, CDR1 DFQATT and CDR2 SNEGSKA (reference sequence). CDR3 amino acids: CSARDPWGTESTGELFF. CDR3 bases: TGCAGTGCTAGAGATCCTTGGGGGACAGAGAGCACCGGGGAGCTGTTTTTT.

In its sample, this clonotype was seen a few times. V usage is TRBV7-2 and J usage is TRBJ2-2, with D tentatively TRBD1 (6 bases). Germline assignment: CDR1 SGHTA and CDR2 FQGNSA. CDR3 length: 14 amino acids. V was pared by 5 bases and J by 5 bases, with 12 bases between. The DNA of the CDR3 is TGTGCCAGCAGCACCGGGACAAAAACCGGGGAGCTGTTTTTT. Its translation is CASSTGTKTGELFF.

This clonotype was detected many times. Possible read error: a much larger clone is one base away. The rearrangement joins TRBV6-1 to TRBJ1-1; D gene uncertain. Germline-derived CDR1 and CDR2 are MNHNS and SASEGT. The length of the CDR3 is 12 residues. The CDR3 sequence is CVSGPLNTEAFF. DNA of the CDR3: TGTGTCAGCGGACCGTTGAACACTGAAGCTTTCTTT.

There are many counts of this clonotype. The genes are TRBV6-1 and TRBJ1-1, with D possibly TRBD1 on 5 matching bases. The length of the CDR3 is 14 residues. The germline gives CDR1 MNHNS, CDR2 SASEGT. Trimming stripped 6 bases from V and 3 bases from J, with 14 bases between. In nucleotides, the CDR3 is TGTGCCAGCAGCCGATTGGGGGAACACACTGAAGCTTTCTTT. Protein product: CASSRLGEHTEAFF.

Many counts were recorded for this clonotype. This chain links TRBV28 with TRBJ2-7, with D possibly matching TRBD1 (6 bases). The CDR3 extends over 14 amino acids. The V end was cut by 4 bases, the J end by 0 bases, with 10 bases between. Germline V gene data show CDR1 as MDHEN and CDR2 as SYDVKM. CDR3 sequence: CASSSPGHSYEQYF. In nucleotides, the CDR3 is TGTGCCAGCAGTTCCCCGGGACACTCCTACGAGCAGTACTTC.

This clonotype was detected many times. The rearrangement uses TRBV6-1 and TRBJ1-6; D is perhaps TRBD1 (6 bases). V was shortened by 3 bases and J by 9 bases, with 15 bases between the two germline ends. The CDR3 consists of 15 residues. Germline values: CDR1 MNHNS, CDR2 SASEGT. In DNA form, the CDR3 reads TGTGCCAGCAGTGACGGGACGGGGGCTAGTTCACCCCTCCACTTT. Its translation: CASSDGTGASSPLHF.

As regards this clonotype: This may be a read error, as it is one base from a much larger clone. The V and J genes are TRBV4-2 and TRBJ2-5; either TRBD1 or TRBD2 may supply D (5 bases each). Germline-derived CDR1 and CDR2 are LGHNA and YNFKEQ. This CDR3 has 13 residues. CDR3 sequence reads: CASSQGEGESQYF. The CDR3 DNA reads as TGTGCCAGCAGCCAAGGGGAAGGGGAGAGCCAGTACTTC.